Described below is a single T cell receptor (beta chain) sequence and its context. Its antigen remains unidentified. This sample was included in a study of T cell responses to AZD1222 COVID-19 vaccine. Overall study findings and caveats: After two AZD1222 doses, spike-specific TCR breadth and depth rose versus day 0. There were mostly white British donors and more females than males, and clonal diversity was possibly underestimated. At baseline, seropositivity was found in only six or seven AZD1222 recipients.

Assay: immunoSEQ multiplex PCR; the TCRdb copy retains only in-frame clones and omits some. There are 120,000 to 150,000 clones in the sample; approximately 91% occur only once, and approximately 2% lies in the top ten. Whether given at about 4 or about 12 weeks, second doses were pooled. This CDR3 spans 15 amino acids. In germline, CDR1 is SEHNR, CDR2 FQNEAQ (reference sequence). Trimming pared 0 bases from V and 6 bases from J, leaving 12 bases between. This chain connects TRBV7-9 to TRBJ2-1, with D uncertain. Material: peripheral blood, obtained 28 days after the second AZD1222 dose. The clonotype originates from an adult who received the AZD1222 COVID-19 vaccine. CDR3 in DNA: TGTGCCAGCAGCTTAGCCGGAACATGGGGCAATGAGCAGTTCTTC. This gives the protein CASSLAGTWGNEQFF.